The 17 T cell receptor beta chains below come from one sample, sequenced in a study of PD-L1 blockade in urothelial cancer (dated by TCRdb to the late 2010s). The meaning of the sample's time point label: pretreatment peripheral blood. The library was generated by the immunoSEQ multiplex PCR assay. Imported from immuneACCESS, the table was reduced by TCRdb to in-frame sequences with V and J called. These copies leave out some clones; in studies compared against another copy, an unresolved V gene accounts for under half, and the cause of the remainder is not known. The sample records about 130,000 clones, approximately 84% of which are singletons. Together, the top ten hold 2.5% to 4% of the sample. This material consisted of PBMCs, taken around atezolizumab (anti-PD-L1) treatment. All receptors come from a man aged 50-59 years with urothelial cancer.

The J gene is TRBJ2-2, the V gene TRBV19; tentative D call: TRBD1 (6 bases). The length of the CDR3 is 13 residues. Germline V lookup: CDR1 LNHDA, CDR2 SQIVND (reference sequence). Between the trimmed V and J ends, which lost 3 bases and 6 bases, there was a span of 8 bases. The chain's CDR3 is CASSMTGAGELFF. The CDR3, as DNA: TGTGCCAGTAGTATGACAGGCGCCGGGGAGCTGTTTTTT.

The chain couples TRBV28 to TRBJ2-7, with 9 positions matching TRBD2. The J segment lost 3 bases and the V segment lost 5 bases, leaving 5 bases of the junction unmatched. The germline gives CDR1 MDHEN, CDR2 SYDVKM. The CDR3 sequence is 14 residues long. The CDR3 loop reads CASSLASGVYEQYF. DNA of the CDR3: TGTGCCAGCAGTCTCGCTAGCGGGGTCTACGAGCAGTACTTC.

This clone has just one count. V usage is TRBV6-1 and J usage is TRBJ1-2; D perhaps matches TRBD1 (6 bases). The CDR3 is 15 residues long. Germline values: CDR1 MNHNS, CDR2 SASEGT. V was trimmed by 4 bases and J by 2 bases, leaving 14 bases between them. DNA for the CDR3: TGTGCCAGCAGTGGACCCGCAGGGGCCAACTATGGCTACACCTTC. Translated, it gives CASSGPAGANYGYTF.

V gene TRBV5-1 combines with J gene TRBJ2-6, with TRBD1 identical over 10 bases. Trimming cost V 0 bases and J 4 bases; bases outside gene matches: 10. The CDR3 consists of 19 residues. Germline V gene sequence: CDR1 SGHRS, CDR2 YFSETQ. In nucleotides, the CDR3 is TGCGCCAGCAGCTTGGGCCGGGACAGGGGCGGGTTCGGGGCCAACGTCCTGACTTTC. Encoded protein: CASSLGRDRGGFGANVLTF.

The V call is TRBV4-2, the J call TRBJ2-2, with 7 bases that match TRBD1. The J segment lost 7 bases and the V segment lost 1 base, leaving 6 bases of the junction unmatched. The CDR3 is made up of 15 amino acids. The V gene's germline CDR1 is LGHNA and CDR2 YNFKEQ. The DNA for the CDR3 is TGTGCCAGCAGCCAAGTCAGGGGGAAAGTCGGGGAGCTGTTTTTT. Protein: CASSQVRGKVGELFF.

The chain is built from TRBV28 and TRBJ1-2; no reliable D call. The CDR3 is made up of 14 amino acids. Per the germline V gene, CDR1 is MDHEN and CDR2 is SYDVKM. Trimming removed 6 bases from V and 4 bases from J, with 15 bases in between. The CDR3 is CASSTTGFFYGYTF. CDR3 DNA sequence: TGTGCCAGCAGCACCACCGGTTTTTTCTATGGCTACACCTTC.

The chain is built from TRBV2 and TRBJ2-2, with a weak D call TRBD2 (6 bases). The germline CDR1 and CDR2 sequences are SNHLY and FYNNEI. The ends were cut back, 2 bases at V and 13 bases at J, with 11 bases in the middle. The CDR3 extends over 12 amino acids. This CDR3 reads CASSETRGWLFF. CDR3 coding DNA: TGTGCCAGCAGTGAAACGCGGGGATGGCTGTTTTTT. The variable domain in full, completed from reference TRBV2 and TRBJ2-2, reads EPEVTQTPSHQVTQMGQEVILRCVPISNHLYFYWYRQILGQKVEFLVSFYNNEISEKSEIFDDQFSVERPDGSNFTLKIRSTKLEDSAMYFCASSETRGWLFFGEGSRLTVL.

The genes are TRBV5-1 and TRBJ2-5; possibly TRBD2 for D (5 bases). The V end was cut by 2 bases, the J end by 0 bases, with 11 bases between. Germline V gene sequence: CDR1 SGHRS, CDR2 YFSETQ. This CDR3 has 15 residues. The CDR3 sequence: CASSLAGGYQETQYF. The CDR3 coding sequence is TGCGCCAGCAGCTTAGCCGGAGGCTACCAAGAGACCCAGTACTTC.

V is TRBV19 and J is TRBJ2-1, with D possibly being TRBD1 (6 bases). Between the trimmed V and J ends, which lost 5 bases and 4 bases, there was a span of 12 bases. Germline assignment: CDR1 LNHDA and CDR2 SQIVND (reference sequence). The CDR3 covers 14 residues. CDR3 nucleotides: TGTGCCAGTAGTCCCGGGACAACATACAATGAGCAGTTCTTC. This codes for CASSPGTTYNEQFF.

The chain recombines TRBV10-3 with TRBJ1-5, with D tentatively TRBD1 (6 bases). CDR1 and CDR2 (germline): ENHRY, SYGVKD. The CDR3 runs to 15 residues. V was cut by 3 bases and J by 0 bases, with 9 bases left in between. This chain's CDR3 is CAISDRGYSNQPQHF. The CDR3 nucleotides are TGTGCCATCAGTGATAGGGGGTATAGCAATCAGCCCCAGCATTTT.

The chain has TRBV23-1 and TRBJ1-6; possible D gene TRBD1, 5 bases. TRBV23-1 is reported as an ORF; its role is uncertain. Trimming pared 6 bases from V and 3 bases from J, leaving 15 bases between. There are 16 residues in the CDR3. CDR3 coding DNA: TGCGCCAGCAGCCCAGGACAAAACCTCTATAATTCACCCCTCCACTTT. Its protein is CASSPGQNLYNSPLHF.

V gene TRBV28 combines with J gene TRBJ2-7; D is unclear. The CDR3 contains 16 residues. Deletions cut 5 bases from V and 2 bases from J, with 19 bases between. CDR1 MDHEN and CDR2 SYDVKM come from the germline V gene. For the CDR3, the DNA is TGTGCCAGCAGTCCTTCCCTAGGAACCATACCCTACGAGCAGTACTTC. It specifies CASSPSLGTIPYEQYF.

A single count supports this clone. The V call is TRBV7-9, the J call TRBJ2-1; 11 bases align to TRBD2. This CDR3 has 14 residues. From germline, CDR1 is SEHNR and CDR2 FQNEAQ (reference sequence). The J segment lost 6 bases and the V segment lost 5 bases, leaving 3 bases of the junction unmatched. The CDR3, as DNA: TGTGCCAGCAGCGCTAGCGGGAGGCCCAATGAGCAGTTCTTC. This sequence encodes CASSASGRPNEQFF. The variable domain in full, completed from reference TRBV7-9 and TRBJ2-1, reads DTGVSQNPRHKITKRGQNVTFRCDPISEHNRLYWYRQTLGQGPEFLTYFQNEAQLEKSRLLSDRFSAERPKGSFSTLEIQRTEQGDSAMYLCASSASGRPNEQFFGPGTRLTVL.

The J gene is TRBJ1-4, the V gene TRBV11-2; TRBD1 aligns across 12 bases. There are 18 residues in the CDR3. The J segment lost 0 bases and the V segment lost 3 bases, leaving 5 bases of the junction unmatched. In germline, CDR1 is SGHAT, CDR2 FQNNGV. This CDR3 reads CASSLGQGAQATNEKLFF. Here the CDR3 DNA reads TGTGCCAGCAGCTTGGGACAGGGGGCGCAGGCAACTAATGAAAAACTGTTTTTT.

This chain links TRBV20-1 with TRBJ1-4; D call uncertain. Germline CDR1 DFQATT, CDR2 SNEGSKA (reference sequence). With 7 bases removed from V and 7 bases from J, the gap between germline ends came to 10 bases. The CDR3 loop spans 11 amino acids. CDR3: CSGAVGEKLFF. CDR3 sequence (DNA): TGCAGTGGGGCTGTGGGTGAAAAACTGTTTTTT.

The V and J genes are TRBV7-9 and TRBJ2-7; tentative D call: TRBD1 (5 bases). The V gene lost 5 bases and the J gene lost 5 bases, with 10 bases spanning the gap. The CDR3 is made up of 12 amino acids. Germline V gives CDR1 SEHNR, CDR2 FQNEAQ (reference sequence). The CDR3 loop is CASSSTGDEQYF. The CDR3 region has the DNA TGTGCCAGCAGCAGTACAGGTGACGAGCAGTACTTC.

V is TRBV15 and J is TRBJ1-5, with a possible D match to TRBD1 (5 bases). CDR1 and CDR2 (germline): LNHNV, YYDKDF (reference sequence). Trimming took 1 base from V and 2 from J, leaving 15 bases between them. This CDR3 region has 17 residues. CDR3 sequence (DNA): TGTGCCACCAGCAGAGGGGGGGGAGGTTCGGGCAATCAGCCCCAGCATTTT. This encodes CATSRGGGGSGNQPQHF.